A selection of T cell receptor beta chains follows, all from one sample in a study of brain T cells in children with intractable seizures. Data came from immunoSEQ multiplex PCR; TCRdb stores just in-frame clones and leaves some out. The data show about 340,000 clones, about 93% seen once. Sequences were derived from peripheral blood, sampled 4 to 6 months after surgery. All receptors come from a boy in the first two years of life with tuberous sclerosis and intractable seizures. Each CDR3 is given with its conserved first and last residue. The order of the fields is J gene, V gene, D gene, CDR3 protein, CDR3 DNA. The D gene is left open where the match is weak.

>TRBJ2-5|TRBV5-1|-
CASSLMGSQETQYF
TGCGCCAGCAGCTTGATGGGCTCACAAGAGACCCAGTACTTC
>TRBJ1-1|TRBV19|-
CASSIGGLAEAFF
TGTGCCAGTAGTATCGGGGGGCTCGCTGAAGCTTTCTTT
>TRBJ1-1|TRBV5-4|-
CASSSQGTHTEAFF
TGTGCCAGCAGCTCTCAGGGAACGCACACTGAAGCTTTCTTT
>TRBJ2-7|TRBV7-9|-
CASSLAGQNYEQYF
TGTGCCAGCAGCTTAGCCGGACAGAACTACGAGCAGTACTTC
>TRBJ2-2|TRBV7-2|-
CASSLEGIGELFF
TGTGCCAGCAGCTTAGAAGGGATCGGGGAGCTGTTTTTT
>TRBJ2-1|TRBV18|TRBD1
CASSLRQGREQFF
TGTGCCAGCTCACTCCGACAGGGAAGGGAGCAGTTCTTC
>TRBJ1-3|TRBV5-8|-
CASSTGANSGNTIYF
TGTGCCAGCAGCACCGGGGCCAACTCTGGAAACACCATATATTTT
>TRBJ2-7|TRBV7-6|TRBD2
CASSRAGGPYEQYF
TGTGCCAGCAGCCGAGCGGGGGGGCCGTACGAGCAGTACTTC
>TRBJ1-2|TRBV27|-
CASSLFFGAHGYTF
TGTGCCAGCAGTTTATTTTTCGGCGCCCATGGCTACACCTTC
>TRBJ2-5|TRBV18|-
CASSPGPYQETQYF
TGTGCCAGCTCACCCGGACCGTACCAAGAGACCCAGTACTTC
>TRBJ1-1|TRBV12-5|TRBD1
CASGLAKTGGLGNTEAFF
TGTGCTAGTGGTTTGGCAAAAACAGGGGGCTTGGGGAACACTGAAGCTTTCTTT
>TRBJ2-6|TRBV19|-
CASSIYSGEFLSGANVLTF
TGTGCCAGTAGTATATACAGCGGCGAGTTCCTCTCTGGGGCCAACGTCCTGACTTTC
>TRBJ1-4|TRBV7-9|-
CASGGGLEEKLFF
TGTGCCAGCGGAGGGGGGTTAGAGGAAAAACTGTTTTTT